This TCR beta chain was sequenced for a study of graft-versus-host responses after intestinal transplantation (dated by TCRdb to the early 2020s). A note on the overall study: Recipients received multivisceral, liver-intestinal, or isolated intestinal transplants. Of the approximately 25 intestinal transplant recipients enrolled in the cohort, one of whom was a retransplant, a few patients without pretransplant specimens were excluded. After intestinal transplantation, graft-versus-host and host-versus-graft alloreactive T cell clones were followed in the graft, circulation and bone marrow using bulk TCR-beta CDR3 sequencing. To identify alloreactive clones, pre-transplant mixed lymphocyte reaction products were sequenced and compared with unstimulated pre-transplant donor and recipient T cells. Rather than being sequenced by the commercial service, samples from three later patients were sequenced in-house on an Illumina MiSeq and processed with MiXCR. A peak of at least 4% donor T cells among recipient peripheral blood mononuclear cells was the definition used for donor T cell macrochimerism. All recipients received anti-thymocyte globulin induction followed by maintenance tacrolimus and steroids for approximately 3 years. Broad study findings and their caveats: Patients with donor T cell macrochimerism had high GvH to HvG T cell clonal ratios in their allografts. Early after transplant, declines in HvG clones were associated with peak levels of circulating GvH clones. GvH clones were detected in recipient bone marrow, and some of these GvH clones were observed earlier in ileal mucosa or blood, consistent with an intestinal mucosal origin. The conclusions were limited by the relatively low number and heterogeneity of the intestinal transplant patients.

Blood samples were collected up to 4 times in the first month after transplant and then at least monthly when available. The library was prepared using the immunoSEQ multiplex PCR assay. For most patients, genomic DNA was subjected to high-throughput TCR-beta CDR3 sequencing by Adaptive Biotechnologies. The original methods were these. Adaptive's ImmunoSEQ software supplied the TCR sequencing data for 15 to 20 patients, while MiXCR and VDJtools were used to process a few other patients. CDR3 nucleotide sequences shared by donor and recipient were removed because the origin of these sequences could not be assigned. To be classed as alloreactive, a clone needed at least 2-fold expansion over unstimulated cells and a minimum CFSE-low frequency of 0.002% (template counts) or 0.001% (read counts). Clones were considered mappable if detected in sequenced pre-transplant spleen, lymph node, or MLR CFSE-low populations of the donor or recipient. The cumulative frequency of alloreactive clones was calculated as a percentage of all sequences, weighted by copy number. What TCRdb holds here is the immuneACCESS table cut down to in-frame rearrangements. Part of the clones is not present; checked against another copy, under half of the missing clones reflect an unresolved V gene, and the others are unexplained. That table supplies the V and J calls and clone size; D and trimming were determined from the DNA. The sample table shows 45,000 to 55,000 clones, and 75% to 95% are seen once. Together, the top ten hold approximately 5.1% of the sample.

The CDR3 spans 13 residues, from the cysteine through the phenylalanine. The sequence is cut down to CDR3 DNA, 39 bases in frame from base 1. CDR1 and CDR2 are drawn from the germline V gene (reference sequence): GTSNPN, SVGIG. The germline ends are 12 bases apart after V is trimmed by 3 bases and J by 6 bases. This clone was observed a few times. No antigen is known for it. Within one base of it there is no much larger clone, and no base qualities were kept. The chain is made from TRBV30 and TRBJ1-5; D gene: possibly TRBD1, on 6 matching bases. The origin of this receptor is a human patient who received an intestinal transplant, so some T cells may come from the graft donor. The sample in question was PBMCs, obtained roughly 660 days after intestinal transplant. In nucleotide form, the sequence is TGTGCCTGGAGCCCGACAGGAGTTCAGCCCCAGCATTTT. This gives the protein CAWSPTGVQPQHF.